These 28 T cell receptor beta chains share one sample of origin, sequenced in a study of identical twins. TCRdb ran MiXCR on the 5' RACE reads and lists one entry per CDR3 protein. In the table there are some 250,000 distinct CDR3 sequences, roughly an eighth of which are singletons. These sequences were also reported in another study, on yellow fever vaccine responses in identical twins.

The material sequenced was memory (CD45RO+) T cells sorted from blood. The receptors come from a woman aged 18-29 years in good health.

The chain recombines TRBV28 with TRBJ2-3; possibly TRBD2 for D (5 bases). Trimming removed 5 bases from V and 6 bases from J, with 9 bases in between. Germline loops: CDR1 MDHEN, CDR2 SYDVKM. This CDR3 is 12 amino acids long. The CDR3 DNA is TGTGCCAGCAGTGGAGGAAGGGATACGCAGTATTTT. Encoded protein: CASSGGRDTQYF.

This clonotype was counted a few times. J is TRBJ2-3 and V is TRBV7-6, with 11 positions matching TRBD2. V lost 5 bases, J lost 4 bases, and 8 bases stayed unmatched. CDR1 and CDR2 (germline): SGHVS, FNYEAQ. The CDR3 sequence is 16 residues long. CDR3 coding DNA: TGTGCCAGCAGCCCACAAGAACTAGCGGGAGCAGATACGCAGTATTTT. Its translation is CASSPQELAGADTQYF.

This clonotype came up many times. A read error may be the cause here, since a much bigger clone is one base away. The V and J genes are TRBV12-3 or TRBV12-4 and TRBJ2-1, with 9 bases identical to TRBD1. CDR3 size: 19 residues. In DNA, the CDR3 is TGTGCCTGCAGTTTGCTAGACAGGGGGAGCCGGGTAAACGACAATGAGCAGTTCTTC. Residues: CACSLLDRGSRVNDNEQFF.

This clonotype was recorded at least ten times. This rearrangement joins TRBV20-1 to TRBJ2-2, with D tentatively TRBD2 (6 bases). The CDR3 consists of 15 residues. Germline V gene lookup returns CDR1 DFQATT and CDR2 SNEGSKA (reference sequence). Deletions cut 2 bases from V and 4 bases from J, with 14 bases between. The CDR3 here is CSARILGRPTGELFF. The CDR3 nucleotides are TGCAGTGCTAGAATACTCGGGAGACCCACCGGGGAGCTGTTTTTT.

This clonotype occurred many times. V and J are TRBV4-2 and TRBJ2-5; 9 bases are a match to TRBD1. The ends lost 4 bases at V and 2 bases at J; junction bases unmatched: 2. The CDR3 runs 14 residues. Germline V gene sequence: CDR1 LGHNA, CDR2 YNFKEQ. CDR3 residues: CASSLGTGQETQYF. The CDR3 bases are TGTGCCAGCAGCCTCGGGACAGGGCAAGAGACCCAGTACTTC.

This chain uses TRBV3-1 with TRBJ2-1; D might be TRBD2 (7 bases). Germline CDR1 and CDR2: LGHDT and YNNKEL (reference sequence). Trimming stripped 1 base from V and 9 bases from J, with 13 bases between. The CDR3 contains 14 residues. This chain's CDR3 is CASSQARGGGEQFF. In DNA, the CDR3 is TGTGCCAGCAGCCAAGCCCGGGGAGGGGGTGAGCAGTTCTTC.

V gene TRBV3-1 combines with J gene TRBJ2-2, with TRBD2 matching 11 bases. This CDR3 comprises 18 residues. The ends lost 4 bases at V and 0 bases at J; junction bases unmatched: 7. The germline CDR1 and CDR2 sequences are LGHDT and YNNKEL (reference sequence). The CDR3 region is CASSRGLAGSANTGELFF. CDR3 bases: TGTGCCAGCAGCCGAGGACTAGCGGGTTCCGCGAACACCGGGGAGCTGTTTTTT.

The CDR3, as DNA: TGCAGCGTGGCGCTCGGAACTAGCACCGGGGAGCTGTTTTTT. Encoded protein: CSVALGTSTGELFF. This chain links TRBV29-1 with TRBJ2-2; D is perhaps TRBD2 (5 bases). Per the germline V gene, CDR1 is SQVTM and CDR2 is ANQGSEA. V lost 6 bases to trimming and J lost 4 bases, with 15 bases between them. This CDR3 spans 14 amino acids.

This clonotype occurred a few times. V is TRBV29-1 and J is TRBJ2-1, with D tentatively TRBD1 (5 bases). The V and J ends lost 5 bases and 9 bases respectively, with 11 bases between them. This CDR3 contains 11 residues. CDR1 is SQVTM and CDR2 is ANQGSEA in the germline V gene. This CDR3 is CSVSQGGEQFF. CDR3 bases: TGCAGCGTTTCCCAGGGCGGTGAGCAGTTCTTC.

The chain has TRBV18 and TRBJ2-3; D unclear. The V gene lost 2 bases and the J gene lost 0 bases, with 12 bases spanning the gap. Germline CDR1 reads KGHSH; CDR2 reads LQKENI. The CDR3 consists of 16 residues. CDR3 region: CASSPTQIFSTDTQYF. CDR3 nucleotide sequence: TGTGCCAGCTCACCAACCCAGATCTTTAGCACAGATACGCAGTATTTT.

This clonotype was observed a few times. V usage is TRBV12-5 and J usage is TRBJ2-1, with D tentatively TRBD1 (6 bases). CDR1 and CDR2 from the germline V gene are LGHNT and FRNRAP. The CDR3 has 12 residues. Trimming took off 5 bases at V and 10 bases at J, with 12 bases between the two ends. Written as DNA, the CDR3 is TGTGCTAGTGGTACCCCTACAGGGGAGCAGTTCTTC. Amino acids: CASGTPTGEQFF.

This CDR3 reads CSARSGNTEAFF. CDR3 DNA: TGCAGTGCTAGATCCGGGAACACTGAAGCTTTCTTT. The V gene is TRBV20-1, the J gene TRBJ1-1; no firm D call. Germline V CDR1 and CDR2: DFQATT, SNEGSKA (reference sequence). This CDR3 comprises 12 residues. Trimming removed 2 bases from V and 1 base from J, with 5 bases in between.

This clonotype was observed many times. The rearrangement joins TRBV6-2 or TRBV6-3 to TRBJ2-5, with 9 bases matching TRBD2. J gave up 5 bases and V 6 bases, and 7 bases lay outside the gene matches. The CDR3 runs to 14 residues. The V gene's germline CDR1 is MNHEY and CDR2 SVGEGT. CDR3 nucleotide sequence: TGTGCCAGCAGATCCGGGACTAGCTGGGAGACCCAGTACTTC. Translated, it gives CASRSGTSWETQYF.

The chain couples TRBV19 to TRBJ2-5; 13 bases fit TRBD2. J was trimmed by 3 bases and V by 3 bases; bases with no gene match: 4. CDR1 is LNHDA and CDR2 is SQIVND in the germline V gene (reference sequence). This CDR3 has 16 residues. The CDR3 DNA follows: TGTGCCAGTAGTATTACCGGGACTAGCGGGGAAGAGACCCAGTACTTC. Protein product: CASSITGTSGEETQYF.

The chain combines TRBV12-3 or TRBV12-4 with TRBJ1-1; 8 nucleotides agree with TRBD1. The CDR3 covers 15 residues. J gave up 5 bases and V 5 bases, and 10 bases lay outside the gene matches. The CDR3 is CASSARQGRETEAFF. In nucleotides, the CDR3 is TGTGCCAGCAGTGCCCGACAGGGGAGGGAAACTGAAGCTTTCTTT.

This clonotype was found a few times. V usage is TRBV4-3 and J usage is TRBJ2-7, with D uncertain. The CDR3 is made up of 15 amino acids. Germline assignment: CDR1 LGHNA and CDR2 YSLEER. Trimming pared 0 bases from V and 2 bases from J, leaving 11 bases between. The CDR3 coding sequence is TGCGCCAGCAGCCAAGATCCCCCTGTACCCTACGAGCAGTACTTC. It encodes CASSQDPPVPYEQYF.

This clonotype has just a few counts. V gene TRBV7-2 combines with J gene TRBJ1-6; D gene ambiguous. V was trimmed by 7 bases and J by 5 bases, leaving 12 bases between them. CDR1 is SGHTA and CDR2 is FQGNSA in the germline V gene. The CDR3 sequence is 14 residues long. The CDR3 DNA sequence: TGTGCCAGCACCCGAACGCTGAATAATTCACCCCTCCACTTT. Translated: CASTRTLNNSPLHF.

This chain connects TRBV20-1 to TRBJ1-1; no clear D gene. The V gene lost 2 bases and the J gene lost 1 base, with 8 bases spanning the gap. Per the germline V gene, CDR1 is DFQATT and CDR2 is SNEGSKA (reference sequence). The CDR3 sequence is 13 residues long. The CDR3 nucleotides are TGCAGTGCTAGATCGACGGAGAACACTGAAGCTTTCTTT. Amino acids: CSARSTENTEAFF.

This clonotype was counted many times. J is TRBJ2-5 and V is TRBV3-1; D uncertain. The germline V gene encodes CDR1 LGHDT and CDR2 YNNKEL (reference sequence). V was clipped by 8 bases and J by 4 bases, with 8 bases between them. This CDR3 spans 11 amino acids. CDR3 residues: CASSQRETQYF. CDR3 DNA sequence: TGTGCCAGCTCACAGAGAGAGACCCAGTACTTC.

This chain uses TRBV7-9 with TRBJ2-2; tentatively, D is TRBD1 (6 bases). V was clipped by 2 bases and J by 4 bases, with 11 bases between them. CDR1 SEHNR and CDR2 FQNEAQ come from the germline V gene (reference sequence). CDR3 size: 15 residues. The CDR3 reads CASSLLGARTGELFF. The DNA of the CDR3 is TGTGCCAGCAGCTTATTGGGGGCTCGCACCGGGGAGCTGTTTTTT.

A word on this clonotype: One end of the junction varies from germline; a read error may be responsible. The DNA of the CDR3 is TGTGCTAGCACAATCGGACAGGGGATAGGGGAGACCCAGTACTTC. Translation gives CASTIGQGIGETQYF. The J gene is TRBJ2-5, the V gene TRBV7-7; 9 bases map to TRBD1. CDR1 SSHAT and CDR2 FNYEAQ come from the germline V gene (reference sequence). The CDR3 is 15 amino acids.

V gene TRBV29-1 combines with J gene TRBJ2-3; 12 bases map to TRBD2. Trimming took 6 bases from V and 0 from J; bases not matched to a gene: 10. Germline V gene data show CDR1 as SQVTM and CDR2 as ANQGSEA. The CDR3 extends over 17 amino acids. CDR3 protein: CSVKETSGRRSTDTQYF. CDR3 coding DNA: TGCAGCGTCAAAGAGACTAGCGGGAGACGTAGCACAGATACGCAGTATTTT.

This clonotype was recorded at least ten times. V is TRBV7-2 and J is TRBJ2-3, with 9 positions matching TRBD2. The V gene end was trimmed by 4 bases and the J gene end by 1 base; junction bases not matched to a gene: 6. CDR3 length equals 16 residues. Germline assignment: CDR1 SGHTA and CDR2 FQGNSA. The CDR3 reads CASSSKREARTDTQYF. DNA for the CDR3: TGTGCCAGCAGCTCCAAGCGGGAGGCCCGCACAGATACGCAGTATTTT.

This clonotype counts as medium-sized. The genes are TRBV18 and TRBJ2-5; D is unresolved. Looked up from germline, CDR1 is KGHSH and CDR2 is LQKENI. V was pared by 4 bases and J by 2 bases, with 2 bases between. There are 11 residues in the CDR3. CDR3 loop: CASSQQETQYF. In DNA form, the CDR3 reads TGTGCCAGCTCACAGCAAGAGACCCAGTACTTC. The whole variable domain, remainder taken from reference TRBV18 and TRBJ2-5, is NAGVMQNPRHLVRRRGQEARLRCSPMKGHSHVYWYRQLPEEGLKFMVYLQKENIIDESGMPKERFSAEFPKEGPSILRIQQVVRGDSAAYFCASSQQETQYFGPGTRLLVL.

This clonotype was seen more than once but under ten times. This chain uses TRBV11-1 with TRBJ2-7; 7 nucleotides agree with TRBD1. Germline values: CDR1 SGHAT, CDR2 FQDESV (reference sequence). The V segment lost 2 bases and the J segment 5 bases; nucleotides outside the gene matches: 21. The CDR3 length is 19 residues. CDR3 protein: CASSLLQGGDRDIGHEQYF. In DNA form, the CDR3 reads TGTGCCAGCAGCTTACTACAAGGGGGCGACAGGGATATTGGCCACGAGCAGTACTTC. Looking up the rest from reference TRBV11-1 and TRBJ2-7 gives the full variable domain: EAEVAQSPRYKITEKSQAVAFWCDPISGHATLYWYRQILGQGPELLVQFQDESVVDDSQLPKDRFSAERLKGVDSTLKIQPAELGDSAMYLCASSLLQGGDRDIGHEQYFGPGTRLTVT.

This clonotype came up a few times. V usage is TRBV29-1 and J usage is TRBJ2-1; 9 bases agree with TRBD1. CDR3 length: 14 amino acids. V shed 6 bases and J 4 bases; nucleotides not matched to a gene: 7. Germline CDR1 reads SQVTM; CDR2 reads ANQGSEA. CDR3 in amino acids: CSVHGQGQYNEQFF. The CDR3 DNA reads TGCAGCGTACACGGACAGGGGCAATACAATGAGCAGTTCTTC.

Many counts were recorded for this clonotype. The genes are TRBV12-3 or TRBV12-4 and TRBJ2-2, with 11 bases fitting TRBD2. V dropped 6 bases and J dropped 5; count of bases not matched to a gene: 2. This CDR3 has 14 amino acids. CDR3 amino acids: CASRTSGITGELFF. In nucleotides, the CDR3 is TGTGCCAGCAGGACTAGCGGGATAACCGGGGAGCTGTTTTTT.

This clonotype was seen a handful of times. V gene TRBV10-3 combines with J gene TRBJ2-3; 13 bases fit TRBD2. V was clipped by 0 bases and J by 4 bases; unmatched bases: 1. Germline V CDR1 and CDR2: ENHRY, SYGVKD. The CDR3 has 16 residues. CDR3 DNA: TGTGCCATCAGTGAGTCTGGACTAGCGGGAGCAGATACGCAGTATTTT. This codes for CAISESGLAGADTQYF.